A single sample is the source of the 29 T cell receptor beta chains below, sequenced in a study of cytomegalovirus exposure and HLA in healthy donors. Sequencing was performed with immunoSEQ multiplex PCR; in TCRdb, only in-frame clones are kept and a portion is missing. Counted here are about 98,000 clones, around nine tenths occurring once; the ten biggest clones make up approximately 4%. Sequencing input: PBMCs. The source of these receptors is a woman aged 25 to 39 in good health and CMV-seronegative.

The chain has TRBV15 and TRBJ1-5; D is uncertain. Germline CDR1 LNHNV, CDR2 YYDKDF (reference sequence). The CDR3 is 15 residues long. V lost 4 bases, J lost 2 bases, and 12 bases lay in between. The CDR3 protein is CATSNRDGGNQPQHF. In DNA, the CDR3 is TGTGCCACCAGCAACCGGGATGGAGGCAATCAGCCCCAGCATTTT.

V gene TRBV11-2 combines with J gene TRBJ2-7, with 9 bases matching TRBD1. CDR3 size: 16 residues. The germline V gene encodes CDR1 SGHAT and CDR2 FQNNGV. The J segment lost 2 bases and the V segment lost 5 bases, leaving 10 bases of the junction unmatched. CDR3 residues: CASSGHRGLLPYEQYF. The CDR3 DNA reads TGTGCCAGCAGCGGGCACAGGGGGCTGTTACCCTACGAGCAGTACTTC.

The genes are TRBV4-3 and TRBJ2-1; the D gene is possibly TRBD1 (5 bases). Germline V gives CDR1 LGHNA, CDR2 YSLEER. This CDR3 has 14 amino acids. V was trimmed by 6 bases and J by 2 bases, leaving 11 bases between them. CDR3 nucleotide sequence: TGCGCCAGCAGTCCAGGGCAGACCTACAATGAGCAGTTCTTC. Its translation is CASSPGQTYNEQFF.

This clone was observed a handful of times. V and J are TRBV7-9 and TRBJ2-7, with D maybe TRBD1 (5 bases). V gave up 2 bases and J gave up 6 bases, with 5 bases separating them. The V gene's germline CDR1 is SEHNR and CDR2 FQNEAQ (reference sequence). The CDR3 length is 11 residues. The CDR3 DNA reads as TGTGCCAGCAGCTTACAGGGCGAGCAGTACTTC. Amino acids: CASSLQGEQYF.

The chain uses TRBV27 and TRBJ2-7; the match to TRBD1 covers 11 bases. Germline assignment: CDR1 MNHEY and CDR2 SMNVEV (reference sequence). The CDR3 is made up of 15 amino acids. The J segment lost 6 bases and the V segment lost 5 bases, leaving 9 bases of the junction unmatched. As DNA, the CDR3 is TGTGCCAGCAGTCCCCTGCGGACAGGGGGCTCCGAGCAGTACTTC. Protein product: CASSPLRTGGSEQYF.

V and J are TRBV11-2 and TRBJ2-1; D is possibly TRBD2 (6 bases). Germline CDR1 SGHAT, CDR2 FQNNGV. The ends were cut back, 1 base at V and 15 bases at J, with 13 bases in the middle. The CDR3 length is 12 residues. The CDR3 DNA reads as TGTGCCAGCAGCTTAGTAGGACTAATGCCGTTCTTC. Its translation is CASSLVGLMPFF.

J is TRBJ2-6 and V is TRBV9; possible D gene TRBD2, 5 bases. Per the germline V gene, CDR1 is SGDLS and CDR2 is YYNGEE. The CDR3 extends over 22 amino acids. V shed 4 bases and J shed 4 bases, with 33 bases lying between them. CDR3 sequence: CASSSREIKPPPLSSGANVLTF. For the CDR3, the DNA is TGTGCCAGCAGCAGCCGGGAAATCAAGCCTCCCCCTCTCTCTTCCGGGGCCAACGTCCTGACTTTC. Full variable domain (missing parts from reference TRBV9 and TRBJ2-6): DSGVTQTPKHLITATGQRVTLRCSPRSGDLSVYWYQQSLDQGLQFLIQYYNGEERAKGNILERFSAQQFPDLHSELNLSSLELGDSALYFCASSSREIKPPPLSSGANVLTFGAGSRLTVL.

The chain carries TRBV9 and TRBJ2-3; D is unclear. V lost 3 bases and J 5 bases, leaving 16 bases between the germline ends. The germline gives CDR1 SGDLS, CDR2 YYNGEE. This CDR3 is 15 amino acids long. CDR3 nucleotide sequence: TGTGCCAGCAGCGCCCCTGACCCGAGGATAGATACGCAGTATTTT. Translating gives CASSAPDPRIDTQYF.

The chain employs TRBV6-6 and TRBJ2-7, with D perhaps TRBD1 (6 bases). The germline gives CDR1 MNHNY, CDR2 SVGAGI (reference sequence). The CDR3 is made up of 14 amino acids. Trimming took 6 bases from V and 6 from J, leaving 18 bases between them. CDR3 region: CASSSSEGESEQYF. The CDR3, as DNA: TGTGCCAGCAGCTCTTCAGAGGGGGAGAGCGAGCAGTACTTC.

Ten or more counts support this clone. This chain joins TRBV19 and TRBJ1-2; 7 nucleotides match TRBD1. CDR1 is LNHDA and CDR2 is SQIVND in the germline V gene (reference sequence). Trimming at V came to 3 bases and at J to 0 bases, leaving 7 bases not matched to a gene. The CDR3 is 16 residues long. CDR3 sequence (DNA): TGTGCCAGTAGTATGATTCAGGGGGAGGCTAACTATGGCTACACCTTC. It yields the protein CASSMIQGEANYGYTF.

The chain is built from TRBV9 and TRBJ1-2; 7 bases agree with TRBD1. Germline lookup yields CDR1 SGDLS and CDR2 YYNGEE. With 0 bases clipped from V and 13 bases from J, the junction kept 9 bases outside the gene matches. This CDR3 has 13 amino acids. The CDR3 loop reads CASSVVGEAGGTF. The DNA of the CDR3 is TGTGCCAGCAGCGTAGTAGGTGAGGCAGGGGGCACCTTC.

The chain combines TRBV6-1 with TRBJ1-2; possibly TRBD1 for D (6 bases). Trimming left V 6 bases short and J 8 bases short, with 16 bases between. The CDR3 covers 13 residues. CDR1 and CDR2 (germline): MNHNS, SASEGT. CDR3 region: CASRQGGARGYTF. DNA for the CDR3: TGTGCCAGCAGACAGGGCGGAGCCAGGGGCTACACCTTC.

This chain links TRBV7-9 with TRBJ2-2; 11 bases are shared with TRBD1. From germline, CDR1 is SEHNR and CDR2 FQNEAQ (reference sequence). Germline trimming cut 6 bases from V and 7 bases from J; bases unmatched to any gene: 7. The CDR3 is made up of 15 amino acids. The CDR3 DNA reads TGTGCCAGCAGGGACAGGGGGCAGTTAAACGGGGAGCTGTTTTTT. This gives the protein CASRDRGQLNGELFF.

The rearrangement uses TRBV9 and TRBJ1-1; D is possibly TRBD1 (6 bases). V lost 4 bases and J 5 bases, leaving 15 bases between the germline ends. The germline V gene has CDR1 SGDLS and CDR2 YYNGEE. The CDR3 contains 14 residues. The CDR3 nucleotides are TGTGCCAGCAGCCCCCCCCAGGGGCGGACTGAAGCTTTCTTT. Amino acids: CASSPPQGRTEAFF.

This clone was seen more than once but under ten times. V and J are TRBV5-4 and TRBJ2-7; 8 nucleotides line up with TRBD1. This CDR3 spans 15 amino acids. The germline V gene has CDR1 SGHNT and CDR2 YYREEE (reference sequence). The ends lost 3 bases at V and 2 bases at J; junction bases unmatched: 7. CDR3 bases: TGTGCCAGCAGCTACCAACGGACAGGGCCCTACGAGCAGTACTTC. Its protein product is CASSYQRTGPYEQYF.

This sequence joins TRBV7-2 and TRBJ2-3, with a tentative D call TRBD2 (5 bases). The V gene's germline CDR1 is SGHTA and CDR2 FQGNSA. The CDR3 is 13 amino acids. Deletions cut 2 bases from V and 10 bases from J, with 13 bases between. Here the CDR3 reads CASSLRVTGAQYF. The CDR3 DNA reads TGTGCCAGCAGCTTAAGGGTCACCGGGGCGCAGTATTTT.

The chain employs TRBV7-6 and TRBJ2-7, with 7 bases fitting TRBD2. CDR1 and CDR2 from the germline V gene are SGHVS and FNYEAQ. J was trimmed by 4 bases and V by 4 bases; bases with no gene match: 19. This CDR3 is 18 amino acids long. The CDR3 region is CASSSLSPAGTTFYEQYF. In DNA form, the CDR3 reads TGTGCCAGCAGCTCACTTTCCCCGGCCGGGACTACCTTTTACGAGCAGTACTTC. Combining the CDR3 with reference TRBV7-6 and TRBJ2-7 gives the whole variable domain GAGVSQSPRYKVTKRGQDVALRCDPISGHVSLYWYRQALGQGPEFLTYFNYEAQQDKSGLPNDRFSAERPEGSISTLTIQRTEQRDSAMYRCASSSLSPAGTTFYEQYFGPGTRLTVT.

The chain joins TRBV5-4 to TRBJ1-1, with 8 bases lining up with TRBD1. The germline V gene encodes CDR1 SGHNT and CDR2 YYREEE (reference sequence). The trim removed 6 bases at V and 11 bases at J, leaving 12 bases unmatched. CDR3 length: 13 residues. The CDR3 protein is CASTATGALEAFF. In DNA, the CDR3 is TGTGCCAGCACCGCGACAGGGGCGCTCGAGGCTTTCTTT.

The CDR3 region has the DNA TGCGCCAGCAGCTTGGAAGGGGACGAGCAGTACTTC. Its translation: CASSLEGDEQYF. The rearrangement joins TRBV5-1 to TRBJ2-7, with D possibly being TRBD1 (5 bases). Trimming removed 0 bases at V and 5 bases at J, with 6 bases between. The germline V gene has CDR1 SGHRS and CDR2 YFSETQ. The CDR3 totals 12 residues. The full variable domain, with the rest looked up from reference TRBV5-1 and TRBJ2-7, is KAGVTQTPRYLIKTRGQQVTLSCSPISGHRSVSWYQQTPGQGLQFLFEYFSETQRNKGNFPGRFSGRQFSNSRSEMNVSTLELGDSALYLCASSLEGDEQYFGPGTRLTVT.

CDR3 sequence (DNA): TGCGCCAGCAGCCCTGGACAGGGAACCTACGAGCAGTACTTC. This gives the protein CASSPGQGTYEQYF. The chain combines TRBV4-1 with TRBJ2-7; 8 bases match TRBD1. The CDR3 contains 14 residues. Germline V gene lookup returns CDR1 MGHRA and CDR2 YSYEKL. With V trimmed by 4 bases and J by 2 bases, 4 bases remained unmatched.

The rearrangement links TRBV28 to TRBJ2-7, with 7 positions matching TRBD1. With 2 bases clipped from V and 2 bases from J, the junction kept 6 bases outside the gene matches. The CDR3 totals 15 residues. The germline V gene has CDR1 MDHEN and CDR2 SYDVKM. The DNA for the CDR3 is TGTGCCAGCAGTTTACCAGACAGGGAACCCTACGAGCAGTACTTC. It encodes CASSLPDREPYEQYF.

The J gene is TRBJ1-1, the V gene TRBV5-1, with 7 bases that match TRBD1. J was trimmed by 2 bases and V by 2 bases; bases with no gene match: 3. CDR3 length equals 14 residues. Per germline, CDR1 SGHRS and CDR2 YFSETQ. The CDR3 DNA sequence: TGCGCCAGCAGCTTCTGGACAGGCAACACTGAAGCTTTCTTT. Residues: CASSFWTGNTEAFF.

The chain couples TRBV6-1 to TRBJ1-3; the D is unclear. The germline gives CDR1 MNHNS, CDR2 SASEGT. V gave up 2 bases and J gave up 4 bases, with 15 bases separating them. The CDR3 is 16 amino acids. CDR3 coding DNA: TGTGCCAGCAGTGAAAGCCCCCCGGCGGTCGGAAACACCATATATTTT. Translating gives CASSESPPAVGNTIYF.

Here the CDR3 reads CASRQGGETQYF. For the CDR3, the DNA is TGTGCCAGCCGGCAGGGCGGCGAGACCCAGTACTTC. The V gene is TRBV2, the J gene TRBJ2-5; tentative D call: TRBD1 (5 bases). CDR3 length: 12 amino acids. Looked up from germline, CDR1 is SNHLY and CDR2 is FYNNEI. Deletions cut 8 bases from V and 5 bases from J, with 12 bases between.

CDR3 protein: CASSPPSSGGPRVYNEQFF. The CDR3 region has the DNA TGTGCCAGCTCACCACCGTCAAGCGGGGGGCCCCGCGTCTACAATGAGCAGTTCTTC. The rearrangement links TRBV18 to TRBJ2-1, with 9 bases that match TRBD2. V shed 0 bases and J 3 bases; nucleotides not matched to a gene: 12. Germline CDR1 reads KGHSH; CDR2 reads LQKENI. The CDR3 loop spans 19 amino acids.

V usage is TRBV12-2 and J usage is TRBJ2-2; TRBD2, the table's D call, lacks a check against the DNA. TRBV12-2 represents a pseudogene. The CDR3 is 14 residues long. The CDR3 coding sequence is TGTGCAAGTCGCTCATTAGCGGGACCCGGGGAGCTGTTTTTT. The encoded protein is CASRSLAGPGELFF.

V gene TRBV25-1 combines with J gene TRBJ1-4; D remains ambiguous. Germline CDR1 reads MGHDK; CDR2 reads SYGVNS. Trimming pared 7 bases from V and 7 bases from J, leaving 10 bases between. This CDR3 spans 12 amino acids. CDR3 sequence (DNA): TGTGCCAGCACCGATTTCAGTGAAAAACTGTTTTTT. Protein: CASTDFSEKLFF.

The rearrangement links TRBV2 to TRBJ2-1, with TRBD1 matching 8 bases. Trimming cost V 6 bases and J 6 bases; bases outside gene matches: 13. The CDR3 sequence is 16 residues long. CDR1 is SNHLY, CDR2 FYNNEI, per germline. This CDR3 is CASRRTQQGAFNEQFF. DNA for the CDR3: TGTGCCAGCAGACGAACCCAGCAGGGGGCTTTCAATGAGCAGTTCTTC.

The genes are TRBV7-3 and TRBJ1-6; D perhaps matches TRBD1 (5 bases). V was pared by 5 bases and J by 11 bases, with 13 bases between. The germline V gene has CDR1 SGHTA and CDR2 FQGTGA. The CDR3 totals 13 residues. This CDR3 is CASSVQVSTPLHF. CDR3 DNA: TGTGCCAGCAGCGTACAGGTTTCTACACCCCTCCACTTT. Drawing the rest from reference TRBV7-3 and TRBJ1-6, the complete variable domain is GAGVSQTPSNKVTEKGKYVELRCDPISGHTALYWYRQSLGQGPEFLIYFQGTGAADDSGLPNDRFFAVRPEGSVSTLKIQRTERGDSAVYLCASSVQVSTPLHFGNGTRLTVT.